This paragraph reports one T cell receptor (beta chain). The sample carries other DNA sequences with the same CDR3. In the source study's methods: Amplification with reference gene primers provided the estimates of nucleated cell counts. Generated by immunoSEQ multiplex PCR, the TCRdb table keeps only in-frame clones and is missing some. Clonal size and the V and J genes are those of that table, whereas D and trimming came from the DNA. The sample lists 110,000 to 150,000 clones, 65% to 80% occurring once. V lost 2 bases and J lost 1, with 6 bases in between. From germline, CDR1 is SEHNR and CDR2 FQNEAQ (reference sequence). This CDR3 spans 14 amino acids. This sample was included in a study of blood T cell repertoires in COVID-19. Study overall: The origin of the acute and convalescent COVID-19 samples was the United States, Italy and Spain. Sample material is recorded as cDNA or gDNA derived from T cells, B-cell-depleted T cells, or PBMCs.

This chain joins TRBV7-9 and TRBJ1-3; maybe TRBD1 (6 bases). The TCR comes from an older woman with acute or convalescent COVID-19. Sequenced input: peripheral blood. The CDR3 DNA sequence: TGTGCCAGCAGCTTACAGGGGTCTGGAAACACCATATATTTT. Amino acids: CASSLQGSGNTIYF.